This TCR beta chain was captured in a study of blood T cell repertoires in COVID-19. Assay used: immunoSEQ multiplex PCR; TCRdb lists only in-frame clones, some missing. The table has over 45,000 clones, 88% seen once. Germline V gene sequence: CDR1 MNHEY, CDR2 SVGAGI. Between the trimmed V and J ends, which lost 4 bases and 3 bases, there was a span of 10 bases. This CDR3 comprises 13 residues. Sequenced material: peripheral blood. The source is a man in his fifties or sixties with active COVID-19. This chain connects TRBV6-5 to TRBJ2-7; perhaps TRBD1 as D (6 bases). CDR3 amino acids: CASSSTGDYEQYF. CDR3 DNA sequence: TGTGCCAGCAGTTCGACAGGTGACTACGAGCAGTACTTC.